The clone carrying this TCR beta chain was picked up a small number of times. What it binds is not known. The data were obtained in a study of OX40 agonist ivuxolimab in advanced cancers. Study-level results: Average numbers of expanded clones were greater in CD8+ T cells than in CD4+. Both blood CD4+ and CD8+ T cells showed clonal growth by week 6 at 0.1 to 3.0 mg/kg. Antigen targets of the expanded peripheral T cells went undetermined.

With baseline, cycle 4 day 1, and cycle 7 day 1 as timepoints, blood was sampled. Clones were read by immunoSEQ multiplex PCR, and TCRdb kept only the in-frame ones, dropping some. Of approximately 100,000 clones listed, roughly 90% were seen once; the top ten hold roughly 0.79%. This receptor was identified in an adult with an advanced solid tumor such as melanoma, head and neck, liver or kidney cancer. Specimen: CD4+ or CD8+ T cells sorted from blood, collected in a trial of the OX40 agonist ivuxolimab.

CDR3 nucleotide sequence: TGTGCCATCAGCTCGACAGGGATGAACACTGAAGCTTTCTTT. It codes for CAISSTGMNTEAFF. The chain is built from TRBV10-3 and TRBJ1-1; TRBD1 matches at 7 bases. Trimming at V came to 6 bases and at J to 0 bases, leaving 4 bases not matched to a gene. CDR1 and CDR2 (germline): ENHRY, SYGVKD. This CDR3 is built from 14 residues.